Listed below are T cell receptor beta chains from one sample, sequenced in a study of CD8 T cells in ankylosing spondylitis. Each CDR3 protein gets one entry after TCRdb re-called the 5' RACE reads with MiXCR. The data hold about 450,000 distinct CDR3 sequences, with 26% observed a single time. Sequencing input: blood, either unsorted or a sorted T cell fraction (not recorded which). These receptors came from a male donor with ankylosing spondylitis. Both conserved end residues are part of each CDR3. D genes are given only for firm matches. Some rows mark clone size as missing; the rest say once, few, many or name a class of expanded clone.

TRBV5-1,.,TRBJ2-3,.,13,CASAQTSTDTQYF,TGCGCCAGCGCTCAGACTAGCACAGATACGCAGTATTTT
TRBV11-2,many,TRBJ2-2,.,13,CASSWAGGGELFF,TGTGCCAGCAGCTGGGCCGGGGGCGGGGAGCTGTTTTTT
TRBV29-1,.,TRBJ2-5,.,14,CSVELTLRGETQYF,TGCAGCGTTGAGTTAACCCTAAGAGGGGAGACCCAGTACTTC
TRBV12-3/TRBV12-4,few,TRBJ2-1,TRBD2,15,CASSLSSGSINEQFF,TGTGCCAGCAGTTTATCTAGCGGGAGCATCAATGAGCAGTTCTTC
TRBV29-1,few,TRBJ2-1,TRBD2,14,CSAKRGDSYNEQFF,TGCAGCGCAAAACGGGGGGACTCCTACAATGAGCAGTTCTTC
TRBV5-1,.,TRBJ2-3,TRBD1,15,CASSDNRGLGDTQYF,TGCGCCAGCAGCGATAACAGGGGGCTTGGAGATACGCAGTATTTT
TRBV12-3/TRBV12-4,.,TRBJ1-2,.,14,CASSLGEGYYGYTF,TGTGCCAGCAGTTTGGGGGAGGGATACTATGGCTACACCTTC
TRBV27,many,TRBJ2-2,.,16,CASSFSGSANTGELFF,TGTGCCAGCAGTTTCTCCGGGTCAGCGAACACCGGGGAGCTGTTTTTT
TRBV12-3/TRBV12-4,.,TRBJ1-3,.,12,CASTLSGNTIYF,TGTGCCAGCACTTTGTCTGGAAACACCATATATTTT
TRBV28,.,TRBJ2-4,TRBD2,14,CASSGAGAKNIQYF,TGTGCCAGCAGTGGAGCGGGGGCCAAAAACATTCAGTACTTC
TRBV20-1,.,TRBJ1-6,TRBD1,14,CSAFRDRGDSPLHF,TGCAGTGCTTTCCGGGACAGGGGGGATTCACCCCTCCACTTT
TRBV29-1,.,TRBJ1-2,.,14,CSVGLGSSNYGYTF,TGCAGCGTTGGCCTAGGATCCTCTAACTATGGCTACACCTTC
TRBV10-2,few,TRBJ1-1,.,16,CASSERSGRMNTEAFF,TGCGCCAGCAGTGAGAGGTCAGGACGAATGAACACTGAAGCTTTCTTT
TRBV5-1,few,TRBJ1-1,TRBD1,17,CASNPGTGGNADTEAFF,TGCGCCAGCAACCCTGGGACAGGGGGAAATGCAGACACTGAAGCTTTCTTT
TRBV3-1,.,TRBJ2-2,.,14,CASSPRSGTGELFF,TGTGCCAGCAGCCCCCGGTCGGGTACCGGGGAGCTGTTTTTT
TRBV9,.,TRBJ2-3,.,14,CASSVAFSTDTQYF,TGTGCCAGCAGCGTAGCCTTTAGCACAGATACGCAGTATTTT
TRBV9,once,TRBJ2-5,.,14,CASSVAGGGETQYF,TGTGCCAGCAGCGTAGCGGGGGGCGGGGAGACCCAGTACTTC
TRBV20-1,few,TRBJ2-7,.,11,CSVSLGYEQYF,TGCAGTGTGTCTCTAGGGTACGAGCAGTACTTC
TRBV3-1,few,TRBJ1-1,.,14,CASSHGGGDTEAFF,TGTGCCAGCAGCCATGGGGGGGGAGACACTGAAGCTTTCTTT
TRBV11-1,.,TRBJ1-3,TRBD1,18,CASSLRGQRGSSGNTIYF,TGTGCCAGCAGCTTAAGGGGACAGCGTGGATCCTCTGGAAACACCATATATTTT
TRBV5-1,few,TRBJ2-1,.,14,CASSLASTTAGQFF,TGCGCCAGCAGCTTGGCGTCGACCACTGCCGGGCAGTTCTTC
TRBV5-6,.,TRBJ2-3,.,16,CASTKSYGTSTDTQYF,TGTGCCAGCACAAAGTCTTACGGGACTAGCACAGATACGCAGTATTTT
TRBV2,.,TRBJ2-3,.,13,CASKIAVADTQYF,TGTGCCAGCAAAATAGCGGTGGCAGATACGCAGTATTTT
TRBV4-1,.,TRBJ2-2,TRBD2,17,CASSQRPSGLNTGELFF,TGCGCCAGCAGCCAACGTCCTAGCGGACTGAACACCGGGGAGCTGTTTTTT
TRBV9,.,TRBJ2-1,TRBD2,15,CASSASGLAGNEQFF,TGTGCCAGCAGCGCGTCGGGACTAGCGGGTAATGAGCAGTTCTTC
TRBV6-6,few,TRBJ1-1,.,13,CASRGRGGTEAFF,TGTGCCAGCAGGGGGAGGGGAGGCACTGAAGCTTTCTTT